These 5 T cell receptor beta chains originate from one sample sequenced in a study of spatial heterogeneity in lung cancer. Time point specified: sample taken at primary tumor resection. Study-wide findings and caveats: Tumors with more nonsynonymous mutations had more expanded intratumoral alpha and beta TCRs.

TCRdb re-analysed the 5' RACE reads in MiXCR, keeping a single row per CDR3 protein. The table has about 17,000 distinct CDR3 sequences, approximately 6.2% seen once. These receptors' targets are unknown. The material sequenced was lung tumor tissue, taken at surgery. The receptors here all came from a male donor with early-stage non-small cell lung cancer.

The table lists this clonotype with many counts. The chain links TRBV3-1 to TRBJ2-3, with D perhaps given as TRBD1 or TRBD2 (5 bases each). The CDR3 consists of 20 residues. CDR1 and CDR2 (germline): LGHDT, YNNKEL (reference sequence). V dropped 1 base and J dropped 2 bases, with 25 bases sitting between them. The CDR3 DNA follows: TGTGCCAGCAGCCAAGGGGGACGGATGTTTACCCGCCTCTCCACAGATACGCAGTATTTT. This sequence encodes CASSQGGRMFTRLSTDTQYF.

This clonotype was seen more than once but under ten times. The chain uses TRBV13 and TRBJ1-2; D may be TRBD1 (5 bases). Germline V gene lookup returns CDR1 PRHDT and CDR2 FYEKMQ (reference sequence). This CDR3 spans 15 amino acids. The germline V and J ends were trimmed by 5 bases and 6 bases, with 19 bases remaining between them. The CDR3 nucleotides are TGTGCCAGCAGCGCGAGACTGGGGGGGACGGATGGCTACACCTTC. Residues: CASSARLGGTDGYTF.

The chain employs TRBV4-1 and TRBJ2-1; D unresolved. This CDR3 is built from 11 residues. V lost 1 base, J lost 13 bases, and 8 bases lay in between. CDR1 is MGHRA, CDR2 YSYEKL, per germline. The CDR3 reads CASSQAGFQFF. The CDR3 nucleotides are TGCGCCAGCAGCCAAGCAGGATTTCAGTTCTTC.

This clonotype appeared many times. The gene calls are TRBV20-1 and TRBJ2-2; TRBD1 agrees at 9 bases. Germline assignment: CDR1 DFQATT and CDR2 SNEGSKA (reference sequence). The CDR3 loop spans 14 amino acids. Trimming removed 0 bases from V and 12 bases from J; junction bases left unmatched: 8. Written as DNA, the CDR3 is TGCAGTGCTAGAGATCGTGGGACAGGGCGAAAGCTGTTTTTT. As protein: CSARDRGTGRKLFF.

This clonotype qualifies as medium-sized. The CDR3 is CASSRGTGTDKNIQYF. The CDR3 nucleotides read TGTGCCAGCTCACGGGGGACAGGGACAGACAAAAACATTCAGTACTTC. The chain uses TRBV18 and TRBJ2-4; TRBD1 aligns across 9 bases. Looked up from germline, CDR1 is KGHSH and CDR2 is LQKENI. The CDR3 contains 16 residues. J was trimmed by 3 bases and V by 4 bases; bases with no gene match: 7.